Listed below are T cell receptor beta chains from one sample, sequenced in a study of T cells in Graves' hyperthyroidism and ophthalmopathy. TCRdb ran MiXCR on the multiplex PCR reads and lists one entry per CDR3 protein. The sample has hundreds of thousands of distinct CDR3 sequences; roughly 15% are singletons. Sequencing input: blood. These receptor sequences come from a woman aged 60-70 years with Graves' ophthalmopathy. Both conserved end residues are part of each CDR3. The D gene is left open where the match is weak. Only some rows state a clone size, as once, few, many or a class for expanded clones.

abundance: many
v_gene: TRBV11-3
d_gene: TRBD2
j_gene: TRBJ2-3
CDR3nt: TGTGCCAGCAGCTTAGGGAGAATCGCGGGAGGGCCGGCAGATACGCAGTATTTT
CDR3aa: CASSLGRIAGGPADTQYF

abundance: -
v_gene: TRBV9
d_gene: -
j_gene: TRBJ2-3
CDR3nt: TGTGCCAGCAGCCCCGAGGCAGGCGGCACAGATACGCAGTATTTT
CDR3aa: CASSPEAGGTDTQYF

abundance: few
v_gene: TRBV19
d_gene: TRBD1
j_gene: TRBJ2-1
CDR3nt: TGTGCCAGTAGCCTCACCAGGGGGACTGAGCAGTTCTTC
CDR3aa: CASSLTRGTEQFF

abundance: few
v_gene: TRBV5-1
d_gene: -
j_gene: TRBJ2-7
CDR3nt: TGCGCCAGCAGCTTGGACCCAGGAGGAGCTACCTACGAGCAGTACTTC
CDR3aa: CASSLDPGGATYEQYF

abundance: -
v_gene: TRBV12-3/TRBV12-4
d_gene: -
j_gene: TRBJ2-1
CDR3nt: TGTGCCAGCAGGCCGGGTTCCAATGAGCAGTTCTTC
CDR3aa: CASRPGSNEQFF

abundance: -
v_gene: TRBV9
d_gene: TRBD2
j_gene: TRBJ2-1
CDR3nt: TGTGCCAGCAGCGTGGGCGGGAGAGGTACTGAGCAGTTCTTC
CDR3aa: CASSVGGRGTEQFF

abundance: -
v_gene: TRBV20-1
d_gene: -
j_gene: TRBJ2-1
CDR3nt: TGCAGTGCTAGGGGACCGGGGGTCAATGAGCAGTTCTTC
CDR3aa: CSARGPGVNEQFF

abundance: -
v_gene: TRBV19
d_gene: TRBD1
j_gene: TRBJ2-2
CDR3nt: TGTGCCAGTAGTATGTGGGGACAGGGTGTGAACACCGGGGAGCTGTTTTTT
CDR3aa: CASSMWGQGVNTGELFF

abundance: many
v_gene: TRBV3-1
d_gene: -
j_gene: TRBJ2-7
CDR3nt: TGTGCCAGCAGCCAAGTCAACGAGCAGTACTTC
CDR3aa: CASSQVNEQYF

abundance: many
v_gene: TRBV5-1
d_gene: TRBD2
j_gene: TRBJ2-3
CDR3nt: TGCGCCAGCAGCTTGGGACCAATGGGCGGGAGGCAGTATTTT
CDR3aa: CASSLGPMGGRQYF

abundance: -
v_gene: TRBV10-2
d_gene: TRBD1
j_gene: TRBJ2-2
CDR3nt: TGCGCCAGCAGTGAGCCTGGGACAGGGGGGACTCCAGCGGGTGGAAAGGCCGGGGAGCTGTTTTTT
CDR3aa: CASSEPGTGGTPAGGKAGELFF

abundance: many
v_gene: TRBV6-2/TRBV6-3
d_gene: -
j_gene: TRBJ2-3
CDR3nt: TGTGCCAGCAGTTACCTAGAATTTGATACGCAGTATTTT
CDR3aa: CASSYLEFDTQYF

abundance: many
v_gene: TRBV7-9
d_gene: TRBD1
j_gene: TRBJ2-7
CDR3nt: TGTGCCAGCAGCTCCGAGGGACAGGGGGTCTACGAGCAGTACTTC
CDR3aa: CASSSEGQGVYEQYF

abundance: -
v_gene: TRBV29-1
d_gene: TRBD1
j_gene: TRBJ1-4
CDR3nt: TGCAGCGCCGGACAGGGGGCGGAAAAACTGTTTTTT
CDR3aa: CSAGQGAEKLFF

abundance: -
v_gene: TRBV2
d_gene: -
j_gene: TRBJ2-3
CDR3nt: TGTGCCAGCACGAGGAAGGGGTCGGCAGATACGCAGTATTTT
CDR3aa: CASTRKGSADTQYF

abundance: -
v_gene: TRBV5-1
d_gene: TRBD2
j_gene: TRBJ2-1
CDR3nt: TGCGCCAGCAGCTTGACTAGCGGGAGTGAAAATGAGCAGTTCTTC
CDR3aa: CASSLTSGSENEQFF

abundance: many
v_gene: TRBV30
d_gene: TRBD1
j_gene: TRBJ1-1
CDR3nt: TGTGCCTCGGGACAGGGGGTAAGAGGGGGCACTGAAGCTTTCTTT
CDR3aa: CASGQGVRGGTEAFF

abundance: many
v_gene: TRBV3-1
d_gene: -
j_gene: TRBJ1-4
CDR3nt: TGTGCCAGCACCCCCGGGACGGACCCTGAAAAACTGTTTTTT
CDR3aa: CASTPGTDPEKLFF

abundance: many
v_gene: TRBV7-8
d_gene: TRBD2
j_gene: TRBJ2-3
CDR3nt: TGTGCCAGCAGCTTCCTGAGTAGCGGGAGGGCTACAGATACGCAGTATTTT
CDR3aa: CASSFLSSGRATDTQYF

abundance: many
v_gene: TRBV7-2
d_gene: TRBD1
j_gene: TRBJ2-5
CDR3nt: TGTGCCAGCAGCTTGGGGACAGTAGAGACCCAGTACTTC
CDR3aa: CASSLGTVETQYF

abundance: many
v_gene: TRBV29-1
d_gene: TRBD1
j_gene: TRBJ2-7
CDR3nt: TGCAGCGTCGGCGCCGGGACAGGGCGGCAGGAGCAGTACTTC
CDR3aa: CSVGAGTGRQEQYF

abundance: many
v_gene: TRBV6-1
d_gene: -
j_gene: TRBJ1-1
CDR3nt: TGTGCCAGCAGTTATTTGGAGGCGAACACTGAAGCTTTCTTT
CDR3aa: CASSYLEANTEAFF

abundance: few
v_gene: TRBV20-1
d_gene: -
j_gene: TRBJ1-2
CDR3nt: TGCAGTGCTACCAGGGGCCCTGGCTACACCTTC
CDR3aa: CSATRGPGYTF

abundance: many
v_gene: TRBV28
d_gene: TRBD1
j_gene: TRBJ1-5
CDR3nt: TGTGCCAGCAGTTCGACAGGGTTGGGCAATCAGCCCCAGCATTTT
CDR3aa: CASSSTGLGNQPQHF

abundance: -
v_gene: TRBV20-1
d_gene: -
j_gene: TRBJ2-5
CDR3nt: TGCAGTGCAAAGCTCAGCCAAGAGACCCAGTACTTC
CDR3aa: CSAKLSQETQYF

abundance: -
v_gene: TRBV5-1
d_gene: TRBD2
j_gene: TRBJ2-3
CDR3nt: TGCGCCAGCAGCGAGGCTAGCGGCGTGGATACGCAGTATTTT
CDR3aa: CASSEASGVDTQYF

abundance: few
v_gene: TRBV19
d_gene: -
j_gene: TRBJ2-2
CDR3nt: TGTGCCAGTAGTCCCTCACCAGGGGCCGGCGGGGAGCTGTTTTTT
CDR3aa: CASSPSPGAGGELFF

abundance: -
v_gene: TRBV6-1
d_gene: TRBD2
j_gene: TRBJ2-7
CDR3nt: TGTGCCAGCAGTCTTTCCCAGCTAGGGGAGGGATTTTCCTACGAGCAGTACTTC
CDR3aa: CASSLSQLGEGFSYEQYF

abundance: many
v_gene: TRBV7-8
d_gene: TRBD2
j_gene: TRBJ2-1
CDR3nt: TGTGCCAGCAGCTTACCCTCGGGACTAGCCCGCAATGAGCAGTTCTTC
CDR3aa: CASSLPSGLARNEQFF

abundance: -
v_gene: TRBV5-5
d_gene: -
j_gene: TRBJ2-5
CDR3nt: TGTGCCAGCAGCTTGGGGGCGGACCTGTACCAAGAGACCCAGTACTTC
CDR3aa: CASSLGADLYQETQYF

abundance: -
v_gene: TRBV19
d_gene: TRBD2
j_gene: TRBJ2-1
CDR3nt: TGTGCCAGTAGTATCTCCAGCGGGAGCTTTGATGAGCAGTTCTTC
CDR3aa: CASSISSGSFDEQFF

abundance: -
v_gene: TRBV10-3
d_gene: TRBD1
j_gene: TRBJ2-7
CDR3nt: TGTGCCATCGGGACCCTCGGGACAGGGCGGGCCTACGAGCAGTACTTC
CDR3aa: CAIGTLGTGRAYEQYF

abundance: many
v_gene: TRBV20-1
d_gene: TRBD2
j_gene: TRBJ2-1
CDR3nt: TGCAGTGCTAGAGCTGGCGGGAGGGGGAATGAGCAGTTCTTC
CDR3aa: CSARAGGRGNEQFF

abundance: few
v_gene: TRBV5-1
d_gene: -
j_gene: TRBJ1-5
CDR3nt: TGCGCCAGCAGCTTGGGGGGCAAAGGCAATCAGCCCCAGCATTTT
CDR3aa: CASSLGGKGNQPQHF

abundance: many
v_gene: TRBV28
d_gene: -
j_gene: TRBJ2-7
CDR3nt: TGTGCCACCGACCCGGGGGGCCGGGACGAGCAGTACTTC
CDR3aa: CATDPGGRDEQYF

abundance: many
v_gene: TRBV18
d_gene: -
j_gene: TRBJ2-7
CDR3nt: TGTGCCAGCTCACCACCAGGCGGAGGGGTCTCCTACGAGCAGTACTTC
CDR3aa: CASSPPGGGVSYEQYF

abundance: few
v_gene: TRBV24-1
d_gene: -
j_gene: TRBJ1-5
CDR3nt: TGTGCCACCAGTGATCACCCTAATCAGCCCCAGCATTTT
CDR3aa: CATSDHPNQPQHF

abundance: many
v_gene: TRBV30
d_gene: -
j_gene: TRBJ1-4
CDR3nt: TGTGCCTGGAGTCGGGGGGACGGAAAACTGTTTTTT
CDR3aa: CAWSRGDGKLFF

abundance: -
v_gene: TRBV4-1
d_gene: -
j_gene: TRBJ1-1
CDR3nt: TGCGCCAGCAGCCCCGGGGGAGTGAACACTGAAGCTTTCTTT
CDR3aa: CASSPGGVNTEAFF

abundance: -
v_gene: TRBV12-5
d_gene: TRBD2
j_gene: TRBJ2-3
CDR3nt: TGTGCTAGTGGGTCGAGCCTCAGCGGGGGCACAGATACGCAGTATTTT
CDR3aa: CASGSSLSGGTDTQYF

abundance: many
v_gene: TRBV18
d_gene: -
j_gene: TRBJ2-5
CDR3nt: TGTGCCAGCTTACTGAGGGGACTCCAAGAGACCCAGTACTTC
CDR3aa: CASLLRGLQETQYF

abundance: few
v_gene: TRBV4-1
d_gene: -
j_gene: TRBJ2-1
CDR3nt: TGCGCCAGCAGCCAAGAGGGCCTAAACAATGAGCAGTTCTTC
CDR3aa: CASSQEGLNNEQFF

abundance: -
v_gene: TRBV11-1
d_gene: TRBD1
j_gene: TRBJ2-3
CDR3nt: TGTGCCAGCAGCCCCACCGGGACAGGGGGAGGGGATACGCAGTATTTT
CDR3aa: CASSPTGTGGGDTQYF

abundance: few
v_gene: TRBV29-1
d_gene: TRBD1
j_gene: TRBJ2-7
CDR3nt: TGCAGCGTTGAGAACCCGGGACAGGGAGGAGCCTACGAGCAGTACTTC
CDR3aa: CSVENPGQGGAYEQYF

abundance: few
v_gene: TRBV20-1
d_gene: TRBD2
j_gene: TRBJ2-1
CDR3nt: TGCAGTGCTAGTCGAACGGGACTAGCGGGAGCAGATGAGCAGTTCTTC
CDR3aa: CSASRTGLAGADEQFF

abundance: few
v_gene: TRBV6-1
d_gene: -
j_gene: TRBJ2-1
CDR3nt: TGTGCCAGCACCAGAAACGAGGTGGGCAATGAGCAGTTCTTC
CDR3aa: CASTRNEVGNEQFF

abundance: few
v_gene: TRBV20-1
d_gene: TRBD2
j_gene: TRBJ2-1
CDR3nt: TGCAGTGCTAGACGTGGACTAGCGGGCTCCTACAATGAGCAGTTCTTC
CDR3aa: CSARRGLAGSYNEQFF

abundance: many
v_gene: TRBV5-1
d_gene: -
j_gene: TRBJ1-1
CDR3nt: TGCGCCAGCAGCTTGGAAGGGGCTGTCACTGAAGCTTTCTTT
CDR3aa: CASSLEGAVTEAFF

abundance: many
v_gene: TRBV20-1
d_gene: -
j_gene: TRBJ2-5
CDR3nt: TGCAGTGCTACAAACCGGGCTCGAAATACCCAGTACTTC
CDR3aa: CSATNRARNTQYF

abundance: many
v_gene: TRBV11-2
d_gene: TRBD2
j_gene: TRBJ2-7
CDR3nt: TGTGCCAGCAGCTTTCAAGCGGGAGGGTCGGACGAGCAGTACTTC
CDR3aa: CASSFQAGGSDEQYF

abundance: -
v_gene: TRBV5-1
d_gene: -
j_gene: TRBJ1-5
CDR3nt: TGCGCCAGCAGCTTGGCCCCCTTGGGGGGAAACAATCAGCCCCAGCATTTT
CDR3aa: CASSLAPLGGNNQPQHF

abundance: many
v_gene: TRBV20-1
d_gene: -
j_gene: TRBJ1-1
CDR3nt: TGCAGTGCTAGGTTAGCGGGGTTAAACACTGAAGCTTTCTTT
CDR3aa: CSARLAGLNTEAFF